This T cell receptor beta chain was sequenced in a study of cytomegalovirus exposure and HLA in healthy donors. The CDR3 is 15 residues long. In germline, CDR1 is SGDLS, CDR2 YYNGEE. J was trimmed by 5 bases and V by 0 bases; bases with no gene match: 4. With 60 Vbeta and 13 Jbeta primers, the PCR was carried out. TCRdb's copy holds only in-frame clones and misses some; the assay was immunoSEQ multiplex PCR. The repertoire shows nearly 35,000 clones; the top ten hold 3.4%. Study results and limitations: The study found most TCR sequences rare, yet found some public TCRs in many donors. Among the most significant clusters, several appeared linked to common viral pathogens in a later analysis. On later analysis, the bulk of CMV-associated TCR beta chains appeared to be HLA-restricted.

Note on this clone: The target antigen is unknown.

This TCR derives from a middle-aged woman in good health and CMV-seropositive. The V gene is TRBV9, the J gene TRBJ1-4; TRBD1 matches 7 bases. Sequenced: PBMCs. CDR3 in amino acids: CASSVDRGVNEKLFF. The CDR3 coding sequence is TGTGCCAGCAGCGTAGACAGGGGAGTAAATGAAAAACTGTTTTTT.